This TCR beta chain was obtained from a study of blood T cell repertoires in COVID-19. This CDR3 contains 14 residues. Per the germline V gene, CDR1 is WSHSY and CDR2 is SAAADI. With V trimmed by 10 bases and J by 4 bases, 9 bases remained unmatched. TCRdb keeps only in-frame clones here, not all; method: immunoSEQ multiplex PCR. The repertoire consists of 200,000 or so clones, with about 86% occurring once and the leading ten covering 0.7% to 0.85%. The clonotype comes from a woman between 70 and 85 years old with acute or convalescent COVID-19. The sample taken for sequencing was peripheral blood. The gene calls are TRBV10-2 and TRBJ2-1, with 8 positions matching TRBD2. CDR3 coding DNA: TGCGCCACCCAGGGAGCGGGGGATTACAATGAGCAGTTCTTC. Translated, it gives CATQGAGDYNEQFF.